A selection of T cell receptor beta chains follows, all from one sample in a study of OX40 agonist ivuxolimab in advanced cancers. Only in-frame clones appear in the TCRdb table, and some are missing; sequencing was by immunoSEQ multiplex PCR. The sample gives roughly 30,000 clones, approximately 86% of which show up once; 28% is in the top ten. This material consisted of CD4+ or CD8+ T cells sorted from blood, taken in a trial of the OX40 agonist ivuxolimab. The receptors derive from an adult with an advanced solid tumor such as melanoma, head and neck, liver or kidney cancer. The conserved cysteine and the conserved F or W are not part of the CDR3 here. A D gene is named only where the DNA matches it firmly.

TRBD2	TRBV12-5	ASGPPRAGGSTDTQY
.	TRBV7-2	ASSRGSTGDTQY
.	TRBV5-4	ASSLGGNIQY
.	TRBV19	ASSIIPAYGYT
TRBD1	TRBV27	ASQTGTGFYNEQF
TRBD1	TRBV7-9	ASSDTLARGQYNEQF
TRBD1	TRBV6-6	ASSRTGLPMNTEAF
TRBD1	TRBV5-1	ASSPQGFGEETQY
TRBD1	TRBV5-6	ASSVRGQGFYEQY
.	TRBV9	ASSVGVTGELF
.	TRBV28	ASSLIGQATYEQY
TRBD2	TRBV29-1	SGGPFIGGDTSSYNEQF
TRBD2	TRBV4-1	ASSQETSGGQGATQY